This T cell receptor beta chain derives from a study of blood T cell repertoires in COVID-19. Original data processing: It was from reference gene primer amplification that nucleated cell counts were estimated. Measured with immunoSEQ multiplex PCR; TCRdb has only the in-frame clones, and not every one. The DNA was the basis for D and trimming; V, J and clone size are from that table. The data contain 150,000 to 200,000 clones, 80% to 85% of them singletons. The CDR3 loop spans 11 amino acids. Trimming took 6 bases from V and 3 from J, leaving 6 bases between them. CDR1 MGHRA and CDR2 YSYEKL come from the germline V gene.

The chain couples TRBV4-1 to TRBJ2-7; D gene uncertain. This clonotype was obtained from a woman between 40 and 55 years old with COVID-19, enrolled during active disease. What was sequenced was peripheral blood. This CDR3 is CASSANYEQYF. The CDR3, as DNA: TGCGCCAGCAGTGCGAACTACGAGCAGTACTTC.